The rows below give T cell receptor beta chains drawn from one sample of a study of monozygotic twins with inflammatory bowel disease. TCRdb reanalyzed the 5' RACE reads, giving one entry per CDR3 protein sequence and no DNA. In total, the table holds 200,000 to 250,000 distinct CDR3 sequences. The specimen sequenced was blood. The source of these receptors is a human donor with ulcerative colitis or Crohn's disease, or a healthy co-twin of an affected twin (not recorded which). Each CDR3 is given with its conserved first and last residue. Fields, in order: V gene, J gene, CDR3 protein.

TRBV5-6	TRBJ1-1	CASSGGTGGNTEAFF
TRBV24-1	TRBJ2-1	CATSARGARYNEQFF
TRBV11-2	TRBJ1-1	CASQRGHQDPEAFF
TRBV29-1	TRBJ2-7	CSAKTAISSYEQYF
TRBV6-1	TRBJ2-3	CASRPDGGGGADTQYF
TRBV7-2	TRBJ2-3	CASSLMTGSDTQYF
TRBV18	TRBJ1-5	CASSPFNQPQHF
TRBV5-1	TRBJ1-4	CASSLERIGRAEKLFF
TRBV11-2	TRBJ1-5	CASSLDSGPGRGQPQHF
TRBV10-2	TRBJ2-3	CASSDQTAGLVDTQYF
TRBV12-3/TRBV12-4	TRBJ2-1	CASSFGGNNEQFF
TRBV11-2	TRBJ2-3	CASSRQGVRSTDTQYF
TRBV18	TRBJ1-1	CASSLMGGEGTEAFF
TRBV5-5	TRBJ1-1	CASSVRQGPNTVAFF
TRBV12-3/TRBV12-4	TRBJ2-3	CASTNPWTSGGDTQYF